The sequence of this T cell receptor (beta chain) was determined in a study of blood T cell repertoires in COVID-19. Study-level background: PBMCs, B-cell-depleted T cells, or T cells were the source of the cDNA or gDNA that made up the material.

The V gene's germline CDR1 is LNHDA and CDR2 SQIVND (reference sequence). Trimming removed 8 bases from V and 1 base from J, with 12 bases in between. CDR3 length: 14 amino acids. Authors' processing steps: It was from reference gene primer amplification that nucleated cell counts were estimated. The repertoire was sequenced with immunoSEQ multiplex PCR; TCRdb's copy has only in-frame clones and lacks some. V and J calls and clone size come straight from that table; D and trimming were deduced from the DNA. Here the sample spans roughly 180,000 clones, roughly 85% being singletons. Material: peripheral blood. The V call is TRBV19, the J call TRBJ1-5, with D unclear. This sequence was found in a man between 60 and 70 years old with acute or convalescent COVID-19. The CDR3 region is CASGFPGSNQPQHF. In nucleotides, the CDR3 is TGTGCCAGTGGTTTCCCGGGGAGCAATCAGCCCCAGCATTTT.